The 28 T cell receptor beta chains below come from one sample, sequenced in a study of T cell responses to AZD1222 COVID-19 vaccine. The data were produced by immunoSEQ multiplex PCR, yet TCRdb's version contains in-frame clones alone and is incomplete. The sample has approximately 140,000 clones, roughly 90% seen once. Sequenced here: peripheral blood, sampled on day 0 of AZD1222 vaccination. These receptors all come from an adult in good health.

In DNA form, the CDR3 reads TGTGCCAGCAGTTCCCTTACTAGCGGGAGAAACACAGATACGCAGTATTTT. Amino acids: CASSSLTSGRNTDTQYF. The V and J genes are TRBV28 and TRBJ2-3; 11 positions match TRBD2. The CDR3 totals 17 residues. The germline V gene encodes CDR1 MDHEN and CDR2 SYDVKM. V was pared by 4 bases and J by 2 bases, with 8 bases of the junction left unmatched.

This chain joins TRBV12-5 and TRBJ1-2; D is unresolved. V lost 0 bases and J 0 bases, leaving 17 bases between the germline ends. Looked up from germline, CDR1 is LGHNT and CDR2 is FRNRAP. This CDR3 contains 18 residues. CDR3 sequence: CASGLVVKGGPPNYGYTF. The DNA for the CDR3 is TGTGCTAGTGGTTTGGTAGTAAAGGGAGGGCCGCCTAACTATGGCTACACCTTC.

The rearrangement links TRBV2 to TRBJ2-5; D possibly uses TRBD1 or TRBD2 (5 bases each). Trimming stripped 8 bases from V and 7 bases from J, with 23 bases between. The CDR3 has 15 amino acids. Looked up from germline, CDR1 is SNHLY and CDR2 is FYNNEI. As DNA, the CDR3 is TGTGCCAGCGGGGGAAGCGGCCGTGGGATTGCGACCCAGTACTTC. Translating gives CASGGSGRGIATQYF.

This clone was seen just once. The chain employs TRBV9 and TRBJ1-3; D remains ambiguous. This CDR3 contains 18 residues. Germline V gene sequence: CDR1 SGDLS, CDR2 YYNGEE. V was clipped by 4 bases and J by 0 bases, with 20 bases between them. The CDR3: CASSHSTRTGDSGNTIYF. CDR3 nucleotide sequence: TGTGCCAGCAGCCATTCAACGAGGACGGGAGACTCTGGAAACACCATATATTTT. Combining the CDR3 with reference TRBV9 and TRBJ1-3 gives the whole variable domain DSGVTQTPKHLITATGQRVTLRCSPRSGDLSVYWYQQSLDQGLQFLIQYYNGEERAKGNILERFSAQQFPDLHSELNLSSLELGDSALYFCASSHSTRTGDSGNTIYFGEGSWLTVV.

The CDR3 DNA is TGTGCCAGCAGCTTTGTCGGGAGCTCCGGGGCCGGGGAGCTGTTTTTT. It yields the protein CASSFVGSSGAGELFF. V and J are TRBV7-9 and TRBJ2-2, with D possibly being TRBD2 (6 bases). Trimming removed 3 bases from V and 6 bases from J, with 17 bases in between. CDR1 and CDR2 (germline): SEHNR, FQNEAQ (reference sequence). The CDR3 totals 16 residues.

This clone turned up a few times. This chain connects TRBV30 to TRBJ2-7; D could derive from TRBD1 or TRBD2 (5 bases each). The germline V and J ends were trimmed by 8 bases and 6 bases, with 14 bases remaining between them. The CDR3 runs to 11 residues. Germline values: CDR1 GTSNPN, CDR2 SVGIG (reference sequence). The CDR3 sequence: CARGVMGEQYF. CDR3 bases: TGTGCCCGAGGGGTAATGGGCGAGCAGTACTTC.

The rearrangement joins TRBV4-1 to TRBJ2-3; D uncertain. There are 16 residues in the CDR3. The V end was cut by 0 bases, the J end by 3 bases, with 13 bases between. Germline values: CDR1 MGHRA, CDR2 YSYEKL. CDR3 DNA sequence: TGCGCCAGCAGCCAAGATTGGGGTTTCCTTACAGATACGCAGTATTTT. Residues: CASSQDWGFLTDTQYF.

The rearrangement joins TRBV7-2 to TRBJ1-4, with no clear D. Per the germline V gene, CDR1 is SGHTA and CDR2 is FQGNSA. Trimming took 1 base from V and 0 from J, leaving 9 bases between them. This CDR3 has 16 residues. In DNA form, the CDR3 reads TGTGCCAGCAGCTTAGATCCGGCCACAACTAATGAAAAACTGTTTTTT. Protein product: CASSLDPATTNEKLFF.

The chain is built from TRBV4-3 and TRBJ1-2; TRBD1 agrees at 11 bases. CDR1 is LGHNA, CDR2 YSLEER, per germline. Trimming cost V 4 bases and J 8 bases; bases outside gene matches: 12. This CDR3 region has 16 residues. In DNA form, the CDR3 reads TGCGCCAGCAGCCCGCTAGGGACAGGGGGAATCAACGGCTACACCTTC. It is translated as CASSPLGTGGINGYTF.

This chain links TRBV6-5 with TRBJ1-6; D unresolved. V was pared by 4 bases and J by 5 bases, with 9 bases between. The CDR3 spans 14 residues. Germline values: CDR1 MNHEY, CDR2 SVGAGI. In DNA, the CDR3 is TGTGCCAGCAGTTGGGGAACTCATAATTCACCCCTCCACTTT. This codes for CASSWGTHNSPLHF.

The gene calls are TRBV5-1 and TRBJ1-1, with a tentative D call TRBD1 (5 bases). The CDR3 contains 15 residues. The germline V gene has CDR1 SGHRS and CDR2 YFSETQ. V was clipped by 2 bases and J by 2 bases, with 13 bases between them. This CDR3 reads CASSFRVGENTEAFF. CDR3 in DNA: TGCGCCAGCAGCTTCAGGGTTGGTGAAAACACTGAAGCTTTCTTT.

For this clone: One end of the junction does not line up with germline, which may come from a read error. This chain uses TRBV7-3 with TRBJ2-2; the D is unclear. The CDR3 totals 14 residues. In germline, CDR1 is SGHTA, CDR2 FQGTGA. CDR3 bases: TGTGCCAGCAGCCTAACGCGCTACACCGGGGAGCTGTTTTTT. Its protein is CASSLTRYTGELFF.

The rearrangement joins TRBV5-1 to TRBJ1-4; D not resolved. The V end was cut by 0 bases, the J end by 6 bases, with 6 bases between. The length of the CDR3 is 13 residues. Per germline, CDR1 SGHRS and CDR2 YFSETQ. The CDR3 DNA reads TGCGCCAGCAGCTTGGATGGCCATGAAAAACTGTTTTTT. Translating gives CASSLDGHEKLFF.

V is TRBV5-4 and J is TRBJ2-3; D is undetermined. The CDR3 consists of 15 residues. Between the trimmed V and J ends, which lost 4 bases and 5 bases, there was a span of 17 bases. Germline-derived CDR1 and CDR2 are SGHNT and YYREEE (reference sequence). The CDR3, as DNA: TGTGCCAGCAGCCGTTCGGGCCGTATAGAAGATACGCAGTATTTT. Its translation is CASSRSGRIEDTQYF. The variable domain in full, completed from reference TRBV5-4 and TRBJ2-3, reads ETGVTQSPTHLIKTRGQQVTLRCSSQSGHNTVSWYQQALGQGPQFIFQYYREEENGRGNFPPRFSGLQFPNYSSELNVNALELDDSALYLCASSRSGRIEDTQYFGPGTRLTVL.

The rearrangement links TRBV27 to TRBJ2-1, with D perhaps given as TRBD1 or TRBD2 (6 bases each). The V and J ends lost 8 bases and 2 bases respectively, with 7 bases between them. CDR1 and CDR2 from the germline V gene are MNHEY and SMNVEV (reference sequence). This CDR3 is 12 amino acids long. The CDR3 is CASGGPYNEQFF. The CDR3 nucleotides are TGTGCCAGCGGGGGGCCCTACAATGAGCAGTTCTTC.

This clone was found once. The chain combines TRBV5-6 with TRBJ1-4; D may be TRBD1 (6 bases). The ends were cut back, 4 bases at V and 1 base at J, with 8 bases in the middle. The V gene's germline CDR1 is SGHDT and CDR2 YYEEEE. This CDR3 comprises 14 residues. The CDR3 DNA follows: TGTGCCAGCAGCCTACAGGGAACTAATGAAAAACTGTTTTTT. Translation: CASSLQGTNEKLFF.

The gene calls are TRBV11-2 and TRBJ1-2; no firm D call. Deletions cut 3 bases from V and 6 bases from J, with 11 bases between. The CDR3 loop spans 13 amino acids. Germline CDR1 SGHAT, CDR2 FQNNGV. The CDR3 loop reads CASSLLSGDGYTF. CDR3 sequence (DNA): TGTGCCAGCAGCTTGTTATCAGGAGATGGCTACACCTTC. Based on the CDR3 plus reference TRBV11-2 and TRBJ1-2, the full variable domain is EAGVAQSPRYKIIEKRQSVAFWCNPISGHATLYWYQQILGQGPKLLIQFQNNGVVDDSQLPKDRFSAERLKGVDSTLKIQPAKLEDSAVYLCASSLLSGDGYTFGSGTRLTVV.

The rearrangement links TRBV14 to TRBJ1-6, with TRBD1 as a possible D gene (6 bases). The V and J ends lost 4 bases and 4 bases respectively, with 17 bases between them. The CDR3 length is 17 residues. The V gene's germline CDR1 is SGHDN and CDR2 FVKESK. CDR3 nucleotides: TGTGCCAGCAGCCTCAAAACCGCCAGGGGTTATAATTCACCCCTCCACTTT. The encoded protein is CASSLKTARGYNSPLHF. Using reference TRBV14 and TRBJ1-6 for the parts outside the CDR3, the full variable domain is EAGVTQFPSHSVIEKGQTVTLRCDPISGHDNLYWYRRVMGKEIKFLLHFVKESKQDESGMPNNRFLAERTGGTYSTLKVQPAELEDSGVYFCASSLKTARGYNSPLHFGNGTRLTVT.

This clone was found a few times. The V gene is TRBV28, the J gene TRBJ1-4, with D possibly TRBD1 on 6 matching bases. The CDR3 is 14 residues long. The V end lost 5 bases, the J end lost 10 bases, and 17 bases lay between the germline ends. Germline assignment: CDR1 MDHEN and CDR2 SYDVKM. DNA for the CDR3: TGTGCCAGCAGTCTCCTCCACTTACAGGGAAAACTGTTTTTT. As protein: CASSLLHLQGKLFF.

This clone was found once. The CDR3 loop reads CASSVDQGFRVGIDEQFF. As DNA, the CDR3 is TGTGCCAGCAGCGTAGATCAGGGTTTTCGGGTCGGGATCGATGAGCAGTTCTTC. V gene TRBV9 combines with J gene TRBJ2-1; D tentatively fits TRBD1 or TRBD2 (5 bases each). This CDR3 spans 18 amino acids. The germline V gene has CDR1 SGDLS and CDR2 YYNGEE. The V and J ends lost 0 bases and 8 bases respectively, with 24 bases between them.

The chain combines TRBV11-2 with TRBJ2-7; perhaps TRBD1 as D (6 bases). The ends were cut back, 3 bases at V and 0 bases at J, with 9 bases in the middle. The V gene's germline CDR1 is SGHAT and CDR2 FQNNGV. This CDR3 comprises 14 residues. CDR3 sequence: CASSLGHSSYEQYF. Here the CDR3 DNA reads TGTGCCAGCAGCTTGGGACATAGCTCCTACGAGCAGTACTTC. Drawing the rest from reference TRBV11-2 and TRBJ2-7, the complete variable domain is EAGVAQSPRYKIIEKRQSVAFWCNPISGHATLYWYQQILGQGPKLLIQFQNNGVVDDSQLPKDRFSAERLKGVDSTLKIQPAKLEDSAVYLCASSLGHSSYEQYFGPGTRLTVT.

The gene calls are TRBV19 and TRBJ1-5; 8 bases are a match to TRBD1. The CDR3 covers 16 residues. Trimming at V came to 1 base and at J to 2 bases, leaving 4 bases not matched to a gene. Germline CDR1 reads LNHDA; CDR2 reads SQIVND (reference sequence). In nucleotides, the CDR3 is TGTGCCAGTAGTATAGGTTCAGGGGGCGGCAATCAGCCCCAGCATTTT. It yields the protein CASSIGSGGGNQPQHF.

CDR3 protein: CASRRGEGIYGYTF. For the CDR3, the DNA is TGTGCCAGCAGAAGGGGTGAGGGGATCTATGGCTACACCTTC. The chain links TRBV6-5 to TRBJ1-2; D perhaps matches TRBD1 (5 bases). Germline V CDR1 and CDR2: MNHEY, SVGAGI. The CDR3 has 14 amino acids. Between the trimmed V and J ends, which lost 6 bases and 4 bases, there was a span of 15 bases.

This rearrangement joins TRBV24-1 to TRBJ2-1; TRBD1 aligns across 7 bases. The CDR3 is made up of 14 amino acids. Per the germline V gene, CDR1 is KGHDR and CDR2 is SFDVKD. J was trimmed by 8 bases and V by 6 bases; bases with no gene match: 9. In DNA form, the CDR3 reads TGTGCCACCAGTCGACAGGGTGGCTTGGATGAGCAGTTCTTC. It is translated as CATSRQGGLDEQFF.

The chain recombines TRBV4-1 with TRBJ1-2; no definite D call. Germline V gene sequence: CDR1 MGHRA, CDR2 YSYEKL. The germline V and J ends were trimmed by 4 bases and 4 bases, with 13 bases remaining between them. CDR3 length equals 14 residues. CDR3 amino acids: CASSLGGISYGYTF. In DNA, the CDR3 is TGCGCCAGCAGCCTCGGCGGGATTAGCTATGGCTACACCTTC.

The J gene is TRBJ2-1, the V gene TRBV9, with TRBD2 as a possible D gene (5 bases). Trimming shortened V by 0 bases and J by 2 bases, and 12 bases separated the two germline ends. The CDR3 sequence is 16 residues long. Germline V gives CDR1 SGDLS, CDR2 YYNGEE. The CDR3 bases are TGTGCCAGCAGCGTAGGGGCGGGCTTTACCTACAATGAGCAGTTCTTC. This encodes CASSVGAGFTYNEQFF.

The chain couples TRBV7-2 to TRBJ1-1, with D possibly TRBD1 on 5 matching bases. Germline values: CDR1 SGHTA, CDR2 FQGNSA. The CDR3 has 13 residues. The V and J ends lost 5 bases and 4 bases respectively, with 11 bases between them. The CDR3 region is CASSPGGVTEAFF. For the CDR3, the DNA is TGTGCCAGCAGCCCGGGGGGGGTCACTGAAGCTTTCTTT.

This sequence joins TRBV28 and TRBJ2-3, with a possible D match to TRBD2 (6 bases). Germline V CDR1 and CDR2: MDHEN, SYDVKM. Deletions cut 3 bases from V and 1 base from J, with 11 bases between. The CDR3 length is 15 residues. CDR3 residues: CASSFWREGTDTQYF. Written as DNA, the CDR3 is TGTGCCAGCAGTTTTTGGCGGGAAGGCACAGATACGCAGTATTTT.